Each of the 26 T cell receptor beta chains below was sequenced from the same sample in a study of blood T cell repertoires in COVID-19. Method: immunoSEQ multiplex PCR; TCRdb's copy keeps in-frame clones and lacks some. The sample records 200,000 to 250,000 clones, around 84% being singletons. Sequenced: peripheral blood. These receptors were collected from a woman aged 80 or over with active or convalescent COVID-19.

V is TRBV12-3 or TRBV12-4 and J is TRBJ1-3; D is uncertain. The CDR3 covers 12 residues. Trimming pared 7 bases from V and 2 bases from J, leaving 6 bases between. This CDR3 is CASNAAGNTIYF. The CDR3 DNA follows: TGTGCCAGCAATGCGGCTGGAAACACCATATATTTT.

This chain's CDR3 is CASSIQTGELFF. As DNA, the CDR3 is TGTGCCAGTAGTATTCAGACCGGGGAGCTGTTTTTT. The J gene is TRBJ2-2, the V gene TRBV19; D gene uncertain. Germline CDR1 reads LNHDA; CDR2 reads SQIVND (reference sequence). This CDR3 contains 12 residues. The germline V and J ends were trimmed by 3 bases and 5 bases, with 4 bases remaining between them.

The chain carries TRBV28 and TRBJ1-6, with 10 bases matching TRBD1. Germline lookup yields CDR1 MDHEN and CDR2 SYDVKM. The junction had 5 bases not matched to a gene; V was cut back by 5 bases and J by 7 bases. This CDR3 is 15 amino acids long. The CDR3 here is CASSTGQGRNSPLHF. The DNA of the CDR3 is TGTGCCAGCAGTACGGGACAGGGGCGAAATTCACCCCTCCACTTT.

The genes are TRBV5-1 and TRBJ2-1, with TRBD2 matching 13 bases. The V gene end was trimmed by 0 bases and the J gene end by 9 bases; junction bases not matched to a gene: 6. CDR1 and CDR2 (germline): SGHRS, YFSETQ. This CDR3 comprises 16 residues. In nucleotides, the CDR3 is TGCGCCAGCAGCTTGGAACTAGCGGGAGGGCCCAGTGAGCAGTTCTTC. Protein sequence: CASSLELAGGPSEQFF.

The chain has TRBV5-4 and TRBJ2-2, with D perhaps TRBD2 (7 bases). Trimming shortened V by 4 bases and J by 4 bases, and 20 bases separated the two germline ends. This CDR3 contains 17 residues. In germline, CDR1 is SGHNT, CDR2 YYREEE (reference sequence). CDR3 coding DNA: TGTGCCAGCAGCGCAAGGGGGGAGGGCCGTGGCACCGGGGAGCTGTTTTTT. Protein: CASSARGEGRGTGELFF.

The chain uses TRBV12-3 or TRBV12-4 and TRBJ2-7, with D possibly matching TRBD2 (5 bases). The V end lost 9 bases, the J end lost 2 bases, and 14 bases lay between the germline ends. The CDR3 consists of 13 residues. The CDR3 loop is CASSIGRAYEQYF. CDR3 nucleotide sequence: TGTGCCAGTTCGATCGGGCGGGCCTACGAGCAGTACTTC.

This rearrangement joins TRBV6-6 to TRBJ1-2; TRBD1 matches 10 bases. There are 15 residues in the CDR3. Germline V gives CDR1 MNHNY, CDR2 SVGAGI (reference sequence). Trimming took 2 bases from V and 5 from J; bases not matched to a gene: 5. The CDR3 here is CASSYQRTGGYGYTF. The CDR3 DNA reads TGTGCCAGCAGTTACCAGCGGACAGGGGGGTATGGCTACACCTTC.

Remarks on this clone: The same CDR3 is also encoded by other DNA sequences in this sample. This chain connects TRBV7-2 to TRBJ1-5; a possible D gene is TRBD1 (6 bases). Trimming took 1 base from V and 1 from J, leaving 8 bases between them. Germline V gene lookup returns CDR1 SGHTA and CDR2 FQGNSA. This CDR3 region has 15 residues. The CDR3 region has the DNA TGTGCCAGCAGCTTAGACAGGGTGAGCAATCAGCCCCAGCATTTT. Translated: CASSLDRVSNQPQHF.

CDR3 sequence reads: CASRASGGAPETQYF. CDR3 DNA: TGTGCCAGCAGGGCTAGCGGGGGGGCCCCAGAGACCCAGTACTTC. The chain has TRBV6-5 and TRBJ2-5, with 12 bases fitting TRBD2. CDR1 and CDR2 from the germline V gene are MNHEY and SVGAGI. V trimming: 6 bases; J trimming: 4 bases; junction bases outside the gene matches: 6. There are 15 residues in the CDR3.

CDR3 DNA sequence: TGTGCCAGCAGTTTAAACGGGTGGAATCAGCCCCAGCATTTT. Translated, it gives CASSLNGWNQPQHF. V and J are TRBV28 and TRBJ1-5, with D unresolved. The length of the CDR3 is 14 residues. CDR1 and CDR2 (germline): MDHEN, SYDVKM. V lost 2 bases and J lost 4, with 9 bases in between.

This chain joins TRBV19 and TRBJ1-1; TRBD1 matches at 9 bases. Trimming at V came to 5 bases and at J to 5 bases, leaving 9 bases not matched to a gene. The V gene's germline CDR1 is LNHDA and CDR2 SQIVND (reference sequence). This CDR3 spans 15 amino acids. The CDR3: CASSPQQGAWTEAFF. The CDR3 bases are TGTGCCAGTAGTCCTCAACAGGGGGCTTGGACTGAAGCTTTCTTT.

The J gene is TRBJ2-1, the V gene TRBV24-1; tentatively, D is TRBD1 (5 bases). CDR1 and CDR2 from the germline V gene are KGHDR and SFDVKD. The CDR3 contains 13 residues. V was clipped by 6 bases and J by 9 bases, with 14 bases between them. The CDR3: CATSPGQGIEQFF. CDR3 nucleotide sequence: TGTGCCACCAGTCCCGGACAAGGGATTGAGCAGTTCTTC.

The CDR3 spells CASSPTRDSPLHF. CDR3 DNA: TGCGCCAGCAGCCCCACACGGGATTCACCCCTCCACTTT. The chain recombines TRBV5-1 with TRBJ1-6; D ambiguous. CDR3 length: 13 residues. The V gene's germline CDR1 is SGHRS and CDR2 YFSETQ. Trimming stripped 4 bases from V and 8 bases from J, with 10 bases between.

The V call is TRBV7-2, the J call TRBJ1-2; weak D call: TRBD1 (5 bases). Germline CDR1 reads SGHTA; CDR2 reads FQGNSA. Trimming removed 5 bases from V and 1 base from J, with 20 bases in between. CDR3 length equals 17 residues. CDR3 nucleotides: TGTGCCAGCAGCCCGACGCCGGGGGGGAGAATTAACTATGGCTACACCTTC. It translates to CASSPTPGGRINYGYTF.

The V gene is TRBV5-1, the J gene TRBJ2-1, with 9 nucleotides matching TRBD2. The CDR3 contains 17 residues. The V gene's germline CDR1 is SGHRS and CDR2 YFSETQ. The junction had 7 bases not matched to a gene; V was cut back by 3 bases and J by 0 bases. The CDR3 reads CASSSGTSSYSYNEQFF. CDR3 nucleotides: TGCGCCAGCAGCTCCGGGACTAGCTCCTACTCCTACAATGAGCAGTTCTTC.

The V gene is TRBV5-1, the J gene TRBJ2-1, with 13 bases fitting TRBD2. Germline V CDR1 and CDR2: SGHRS, YFSETQ. The CDR3 loop spans 18 amino acids. Losses at the gene ends were 4 bases for V and 3 bases for J; bases not matched to a gene: 10. The chain's CDR3 is CASSPGTSGDTSYNEQFF. CDR3 bases: TGCGCCAGCAGCCCAGGGACTAGCGGGGATACGAGCTACAATGAGCAGTTCTTC.

V and J are TRBV6-2 or TRBV6-3 and TRBJ2-7, with 7 bases lining up with TRBD1. CDR3 size: 15 residues. J lost 3 bases, V lost 2 bases, and 7 bases had no gene match. Looked up from germline, CDR1 is MNHEY and CDR2 is SVGEGT. CDR3 sequence (DNA): TGTGCCAGCAGTTACCCGTCAGGGGGACACTACGAGCAGTACTTC. It yields the protein CASSYPSGGHYEQYF.

The rearrangement uses TRBV28 and TRBJ1-5, with D maybe TRBD1 (6 bases). Looked up from germline, CDR1 is MDHEN and CDR2 is SYDVKM. The length of the CDR3 is 10 residues. Trimming removed 10 bases from V and 15 bases from J, with 16 bases in between. The CDR3, as DNA: TGTGCCATTACAGGGACCGATTCGCATTTT. Translated, it gives CAITGTDSHF.

The chain carries TRBV5-1 and TRBJ2-7, with D possibly TRBD1 on 6 matching bases. V shed 4 bases and J shed 5 bases, with 16 bases lying between them. This CDR3 region has 14 residues. Germline-derived CDR1 and CDR2 are SGHRS and YFSETQ. The CDR3 nucleotides are TGCGCCAGCAGCGTGCAGGGGAAGACCCACGAGCAGTACTTC. This gives the protein CASSVQGKTHEQYF. Variable domain in full (rest from reference TRBV5-1 and TRBJ2-7): KAGVTQTPRYLIKTRGQQVTLSCSPISGHRSVSWYQQTPGQGLQFLFEYFSETQRNKGNFPGRFSGRQFSNSRSEMNVSTLELGDSALYLCASSVQGKTHEQYFGPGTRLTVT.

The chain employs TRBV3-1 (or the pseudogene TRBV3-2) and TRBJ2-1; 8 bases match TRBD2. CDR3 length: 16 residues. Germline V gene data show CDR1 as LGHDT and CDR2 as YNNKEL (reference sequence). The V gene end was trimmed by 4 bases and the J gene end by 7 bases; junction bases not matched to a gene: 12. The DNA of the CDR3 is TGTGCCAGCAGCCCCTTGACTAGCGAGGTATTGAATGAGCAGTTCTTC. Its protein is CASSPLTSEVLNEQFF.

The chain carries TRBV4-1 and TRBJ1-5, with TRBD1 matching 8 bases. This CDR3 is 16 amino acids long. The ends lost 1 base at V and 1 base at J; junction bases unmatched: 3. Per germline, CDR1 MGHRA and CDR2 YSYEKL. The CDR3 DNA sequence: TGCGCCAGCAGCCAAGGCTACAGGGGGAGCAATCAGCCCCAGCATTTT. It is translated as CASSQGYRGSNQPQHF.

The chain has TRBV5-8 and TRBJ1-2; D not certain. V lost 6 bases and J lost 0, with 15 bases in between. This CDR3 has 15 amino acids. The germline V gene has CDR1 SGHTS and CDR2 YDEGEE. In DNA form, the CDR3 reads TGTGCCAGCACCTTTGTGGGTGGGCCTAACTATGGCTACACCTTC. Translation: CASTFVGGPNYGYTF.

The chain combines TRBV2 with TRBJ2-3, with TRBD2 identical over 13 bases. CDR3 length equals 16 residues. V lost 5 bases, J lost 4 bases, and 6 bases stayed unmatched. Germline V lookup: CDR1 SNHLY, CDR2 FYNNEI. The DNA for the CDR3 is TGTGCCAGCAGTAAAGGACTAGCGGGAGAGGCAGATACGCAGTATTTT. Amino acids: CASSKGLAGEADTQYF.

This chain joins TRBV2 and TRBJ1-4; D may be TRBD1 (6 bases). V dropped 7 bases and J dropped 7 bases, with 13 bases sitting between them. The CDR3 spans 13 residues. Germline V gene lookup returns CDR1 SNHLY and CDR2 FYNNEI. The CDR3: CASNGQGSEKLFF. CDR3 nucleotide sequence: TGTGCCAGCAACGGGCAGGGGAGTGAAAAACTGTTTTTT.

This clone appeared a single time. The V call is TRBV3-1 (or the pseudogene TRBV3-2), the J call TRBJ1-1; D not certain. This CDR3 contains 16 residues. Deletions cut 1 base from V and 8 bases from J, with 20 bases between. CDR1 and CDR2 from the germline V gene are LGHDT and YNNKEL (reference sequence). CDR3 nucleotides: TGTGCCAGCAGCCAAGTGTTTCGGGTGCGCAGTACCGAAGCTTTCTTT. Its translation is CASSQVFRVRSTEAFF.

This clone was counted a few times. The chain uses TRBV6-5 and TRBJ1-6; D remains ambiguous. The V end lost 8 bases, the J end lost 4 bases, and 12 bases lay between the germline ends. The germline gives CDR1 MNHEY, CDR2 SVGAGI. The length of the CDR3 is 14 residues. The CDR3 region is CASSFLAYNSPLHF. Written as DNA, the CDR3 is TGTGCCAGCTCCTTCTTAGCATATAATTCACCCCTCCACTTT.